A selection of T cell receptor beta chains follows, all from one sample in a study of T cell responses to AZD1222 COVID-19 vaccine. The table came from immunoSEQ multiplex PCR; TCRdb's copy has only in-frame clones and leaves some out. The table shows about 52,000 clones, with over 80% occurring only once. The sequenced sample was peripheral blood, obtained 28 days after the second AZD1222 dose. Source of these receptors: an adult who received the AZD1222 COVID-19 vaccine. Each CDR3 is given with its conserved first and last residue. D genes are given only for firm matches. For some rows the clone size is stated as once, few or many, or as a class when expanded; others skip it.

CDR3aa: CASSLQGGRPQETQYF; CDR3nt: TGTGCCAGCAGTTTACAGGGGGGGCGCCCCCAAGAGACCCAGTACTTC; v_gene: TRBV27; d_gene: .; j_gene: TRBJ2-5; abundance: .
CDR3aa: CASSMSGENTGELFF; CDR3nt: TGTGCCAGCAGCATGTCGGGCGAGAACACCGGGGAGCTGTTTTTT; v_gene: TRBV5-5; d_gene: .; j_gene: TRBJ2-2; abundance: few
CDR3aa: CASSTRDTLAHGYTF; CDR3nt: TGTGCCAGCAGCACCAGGGACACCCTCGCTCATGGCTACACCTTC; v_gene: TRBV7-8; d_gene: .; j_gene: TRBJ1-2; abundance: .
CDR3aa: CASSALTGVGTDTQYF; CDR3nt: TGTGCCAGCAGTGCTCTGACAGGGGTGGGCACAGATACGCAGTATTTT; v_gene: TRBV6-1; d_gene: TRBD1; j_gene: TRBJ2-3; abundance: .
CDR3aa: CASSIRGGGSGFRTQYF; CDR3nt: TGTGCCAGTAGTATAAGGGGCGGGGGTTCGGGTTTTCGGACCCAGTACTTC; v_gene: TRBV19; d_gene: TRBD2; j_gene: TRBJ2-5; abundance: .
CDR3aa: CASSAGLAGDGANVLTF; CDR3nt: TGTGCCAGTAGTGCCGGACTAGCGGGAGATGGGGCCAACGTCCTGACTTTC; v_gene: TRBV19; d_gene: TRBD2; j_gene: TRBJ2-6; abundance: .
CDR3aa: CASSVAGLSSGNTIYF; CDR3nt: TGTGCCAGCAGTGTGGCAGGGCTGAGCTCTGGAAACACCATATATTTT; v_gene: TRBV6-1; d_gene: .; j_gene: TRBJ1-3; abundance: once
CDR3aa: CASSSRTGEAFF; CDR3nt: TGTGCCAGTAGTAGTAGGACAGGCGAAGCTTTCTTT; v_gene: TRBV19; d_gene: TRBD1; j_gene: TRBJ1-1; abundance: .
CDR3aa: CASSLLGTGDLEQYF; CDR3nt: TGTGCCAGCAGTTTACTCGGGACAGGCGATCTCGAGCAGTACTTC; v_gene: TRBV28; d_gene: TRBD1; j_gene: TRBJ2-7; abundance: .
CDR3aa: CASSLSDQGNYEQYF; CDR3nt: TGTGCCAGCAGCTTGTCGGACCAGGGGAACTACGAGCAGTACTTC; v_gene: TRBV7-6; d_gene: .; j_gene: TRBJ2-7; abundance: .
CDR3aa: CASSPGLAGEREQFF; CDR3nt: TGTGCCAGCAGCCCGGGACTAGCGGGAGAGCGGGAGCAGTTCTTC; v_gene: TRBV3-1/TRBV3-2; d_gene: TRBD2; j_gene: TRBJ2-1; abundance: .
CDR3aa: CASSRQTGGKYQPQHF; CDR3nt: TGTGCCAGCAGTAGGCAGACAGGGGGCAAATATCAGCCCCAGCATTTT; v_gene: TRBV28; d_gene: TRBD1; j_gene: TRBJ1-5; abundance: .
CDR3aa: CASSLLGRDTDTQYF; CDR3nt: TGTGCCAGCAGCTTACTCGGGAGGGACACAGATACGCAGTATTTT; v_gene: TRBV7-2; d_gene: TRBD2; j_gene: TRBJ2-3; abundance: .
CDR3aa: CASRDRGGETQYF; CDR3nt: TGTGCCAGCAGGGACAGGGGAGGAGAGACCCAGTACTTC; v_gene: TRBV14; d_gene: TRBD1; j_gene: TRBJ2-5; abundance: .
CDR3aa: CASTTGKGYGYTF; CDR3nt: TGTGCCAGCACCACCGGGAAGGGCTATGGCTACACCTTC; v_gene: TRBV28; d_gene: .; j_gene: TRBJ1-2; abundance: few
CDR3aa: CATRGAGGPSF; CDR3nt: TGTGCCACCAGGGGGGCAGGGGGCCCCTCCTTT; v_gene: TRBV24-1; d_gene: TRBD1; j_gene: TRBJ2-3; abundance: .
CDR3aa: CASSFTGLAGEYTQYF; CDR3nt: TGTGCCAGCAGCTTTACGGGACTAGCGGGAGAATATACGCAGTATTTT; v_gene: TRBV7-2; d_gene: TRBD2; j_gene: TRBJ2-3; abundance: once
CDR3aa: CASSPQGLGIQYF; CDR3nt: TGTGCCAGCAGCCCCCAAGGCCTAGGGATTCAGTACTTC; v_gene: TRBV6-5; d_gene: .; j_gene: TRBJ2-4; abundance: .
CDR3aa: CASSPRGSTIYF; CDR3nt: TGTGCCAGCAGCCCGCGGGGAAGTACCATATATTTT; v_gene: TRBV5-6; d_gene: .; j_gene: TRBJ1-3; abundance: .
CDR3aa: CASSQGTGKGRGYF; CDR3nt: TGTGCCAGCAGCCAAGGGACAGGGAAGGGCAGGGGGTACTTC; v_gene: TRBV3-1/TRBV3-2; d_gene: TRBD1; j_gene: TRBJ2-7; abundance: .
CDR3aa: CASSPGASGSYEQYF; CDR3nt: TGTGCCAGCAGCCCTGGGGCTAGCGGGTCCTACGAGCAGTACTTC; v_gene: TRBV28; d_gene: TRBD2; j_gene: TRBJ2-7; abundance: once
CDR3aa: CASSDPPTGVNQPQHF; CDR3nt: TGTGCCAGCAGCGACCCCCCAACAGGAGTCAATCAGCCCCAGCATTTT; v_gene: TRBV2; d_gene: .; j_gene: TRBJ1-5; abundance: .
CDR3aa: CASSPRAGGLYGEQFF; CDR3nt: TGTGCCAGCAGCCCAAGGGCGGGAGGCCTATACGGTGAGCAGTTCTTC; v_gene: TRBV28; d_gene: TRBD2; j_gene: TRBJ2-1; abundance: .
CDR3aa: CAISEGGNEQFF; CDR3nt: TGTGCCATCAGTGAGGGGGGGAATGAGCAGTTCTTC; v_gene: TRBV10-3; d_gene: .; j_gene: TRBJ2-1; abundance: .
CDR3aa: CASREPGQAKGNTIYF; CDR3nt: TGTGCCAGCAGGGAACCGGGACAGGCGAAAGGAAACACCATATATTTT; v_gene: TRBV6-1; d_gene: TRBD1; j_gene: TRBJ1-3; abundance: .
CDR3aa: CASSQPQGNYGYTF; CDR3nt: TGTGCCAGCAGCCAGCCCCAGGGAAACTATGGCTACACCTTC; v_gene: TRBV28; d_gene: .; j_gene: TRBJ1-2; abundance: .
CDR3aa: CASSLGPTSNEQFF; CDR3nt: TGCGCCAGCAGCTTGGGCCCAACTAGCAATGAGCAGTTCTTC; v_gene: TRBV5-1; d_gene: .; j_gene: TRBJ2-1; abundance: .
CDR3aa: CASSFRGGNQPQHF; CDR3nt: TGTGCCAGCAGTTTTCGTGGCGGCAATCAGCCCCAGCATTTT; v_gene: TRBV13; d_gene: .; j_gene: TRBJ1-5; abundance: .
CDR3aa: CASSVLAVITDTQYF; CDR3nt: TGTGCCAGCAGCGTATTAGCGGTTATCACAGATACGCAGTATTTT; v_gene: TRBV11-1; d_gene: .; j_gene: TRBJ2-3; abundance: .
CDR3aa: CASSLTAGDGYTF; CDR3nt: TGTGCCAGCAGCTTAACGGCCGGGGATGGCTACACCTTC; v_gene: TRBV7-3; d_gene: .; j_gene: TRBJ1-2; abundance: .
CDR3aa: CASRTNQPQHF; CDR3nt: TGTGCCAGCCGAACAAATCAGCCCCAGCATTTT; v_gene: TRBV6-5; d_gene: .; j_gene: TRBJ1-5; abundance: .
CDR3aa: CASSLGGDRGLPQHF; CDR3nt: TGTGCCAGCAGTCTCGGGGGGGACAGGGGATTGCCCCAGCATTTT; v_gene: TRBV28; d_gene: TRBD1; j_gene: TRBJ1-5; abundance: .
CDR3aa: CASSSRRSRETQYF; CDR3nt: TGCGCCAGCAGCTCACGACGGTCCAGGGAGACCCAGTACTTC; v_gene: TRBV5-1; d_gene: .; j_gene: TRBJ2-5; abundance: .
CDR3aa: CASSPTGTGTDTQYF; CDR3nt: TGTGCCAGCAGCCCTACCGGGACAGGGACAGATACGCAGTATTTT; v_gene: TRBV7-2; d_gene: TRBD1; j_gene: TRBJ2-3; abundance: .
CDR3aa: CASSEFLAGGEAFF; CDR3nt: TGCGCCAGCAGTGAGTTCCTTGCGGGAGGTGAAGCTTTCTTT; v_gene: TRBV10-2; d_gene: .; j_gene: TRBJ1-1; abundance: few
CDR3aa: CASSKPGPNTEAFF; CDR3nt: TGTGCCAGCAGTAAACCGGGGCCGAACACTGAAGCTTTCTTT; v_gene: TRBV28; d_gene: .; j_gene: TRBJ1-1; abundance: .